One sample yielded the 6 T cell receptor beta chains listed below, sequenced in a study of CD8 T cells in ankylosing spondylitis. Each CDR3 protein gets one entry after TCRdb re-called the 5' RACE reads with MiXCR. Among approximately 540,000 distinct CDR3 sequences listed, 12% were seen once. General study points: It appeared that ankylosing spondylitis blood was characterized by a TCR beta motif of about eight highly homologous variants.

The antigens of these receptors remain unknown. The specimen sequenced was blood, either unsorted or a sorted T cell fraction (not recorded which). The source is a male donor with ankylosing spondylitis.

The sample holds a few counts of this clonotype. The chain combines TRBV20-1 with TRBJ1-6; 9 nucleotides align to TRBD1. V shed 3 bases and J 10 bases; nucleotides not matched to a gene: 4. Per the germline V gene, CDR1 is DFQATT and CDR2 is SNEGSKA (reference sequence). The CDR3 extends over 13 amino acids. In nucleotides, the CDR3 is TGCAGTGCTAGTGGGACAGGGTCATCACCCCTCCACTTT. Amino acids: CSASGTGSSPLHF.

The J gene is TRBJ2-7, the V gene TRBV5-1; D gene unclear. Trimming cost V 0 bases and J 0 bases, with 10 bases left between them. Germline V gives CDR1 SGHRS, CDR2 YFSETQ. CDR3 size: 15 residues. In DNA, the CDR3 is TGCGCCAGCAGCTTGGGTTATTCTAGCTCCTACGAGCAGTACGTC. Amino acid sequence: CASSLGYSSSYEQYV.

This clonotype was recorded at least ten times. The chain is built from TRBV5-1 and TRBJ2-3; tentatively, D is TRBD1 (5 bases). The V end lost 4 bases, the J end lost 5 bases, and 20 bases lay between the germline ends. Germline CDR1 is SGHRS and CDR2 is YFSETQ. The CDR3 runs 16 residues. CDR3 residues: CASSHGRDSVGDTQYF. As DNA, the CDR3 is TGCGCCAGCAGCCATGGAAGAGACAGTGTGGGAGATACGCAGTATTTT.

This chain joins TRBV4-2 and TRBJ2-7, with 11 bases fitting TRBD2. Germline CDR1 LGHNA, CDR2 YNFKEQ. With V trimmed by 2 bases and J by 3 bases, 6 bases remained unmatched. The CDR3 has 16 amino acids. CDR3 amino acids: CASSQNSLAGDYEQYF. CDR3 coding DNA: TGTGCCAGCAGCCAAAACTCACTAGCGGGAGACTACGAGCAGTACTTC.

The chain recombines TRBV10-3 with TRBJ2-3; 7 bases are a match to TRBD2. V was pared by 0 bases and J by 4 bases, with 4 bases of the junction left unmatched. The CDR3 sequence is 15 residues long. CDR1 and CDR2 from the germline V gene are ENHRY and SYGVKD. The CDR3 DNA sequence: TGTGCCATCAGTGAGTCTGCGGGAGCCGCAGATACGCAGTATTTT. It codes for CAISESAGAADTQYF.

The J gene is TRBJ1-5, the V gene TRBV3-1; a weak D match, TRBD1 (5 bases). The CDR3 is 17 residues long. Trimming took off 4 bases at V and 7 bases at J, with 23 bases between the two ends. From germline, CDR1 is LGHDT and CDR2 YNNKEL (reference sequence). This CDR3 is CASSLSGRNRPGQPQHF. The CDR3 coding sequence is TGTGCCAGCAGCCTATCGGGACGGAACCGCCCAGGCCAGCCCCAGCATTTT. The full variable domain, completed using reference TRBV3-1 and TRBJ1-5, is DTAVSQTPKYLVTQMGNDKSIKCEQNLGHDTMYWYKQDSKKFLKIMFSYNNKELIINETVPNRFSPKSPDKAHLNLHINSLELGDSAVYFCASSLSGRNRPGQPQHFGDGTRLSIL.